One and the same sample provided the 19 T cell receptor beta chains below, sequenced in a study of CD4 T cells in relation to SARS-CoV-2 and coronaviruses. Their target antigens are unknown. Repertoires were generated with immunoSEQ multiplex PCR, while TCRdb's copy carries only in-frame clones and drops some. The data show some 44,000 clones, around 79% seen once. What was sequenced was naive CD4+ T cells from PBMCs, cultured in vitro. Specified subset: naive CD4+ T cells isolated by negative enrichment. These receptors all stem from an adult with COVID-19.

The chain recombines TRBV30 with TRBJ1-5; D ambiguous. The V gene's germline CDR1 is GTSNPN and CDR2 SVGIG (reference sequence). Trimming left V 2 bases short and J 9 bases short, with 17 bases between. The CDR3 length is 14 residues. Written as DNA, the CDR3 is TGTGCCTGGAGTTTACGCAGGACTGAAGGGCCCCAGCATTTT. Protein product: CAWSLRRTEGPQHF.

The chain couples TRBV7-2 to TRBJ2-3, with D perhaps matching TRBD2 (6 bases). V was trimmed by 1 base and J by 5 bases, leaving 19 bases between them. CDR3 length: 17 residues. The germline CDR1 and CDR2 sequences are SGHTA and FQGNSA. Here the CDR3 DNA reads TGTGCCAGCAGCTTAGGGGGCAGGCGGCGGGGAGGAGATACGCAGTATTTT. This codes for CASSLGGRRRGGDTQYF.

The rearrangement links TRBV2 to TRBJ1-6; D may be TRBD1 (5 bases). This CDR3 is 14 amino acids long. Germline assignment: CDR1 SNHLY and CDR2 FYNNEI. The V and J ends lost 5 bases and 8 bases respectively, with 13 bases between them. CDR3 nucleotides: TGTGCCAGCAGTACCCAGGGCGTCCATTCACCCCTCCACTTT. It yields the protein CASSTQGVHSPLHF.

The V and J genes are TRBV6-6 and TRBJ2-1; D might be TRBD2 (5 bases). Trimming removed 2 bases from V and 7 bases from J, with 15 bases in between. This CDR3 has 15 amino acids. Germline V gene lookup returns CDR1 MNHNY and CDR2 SVGAGI (reference sequence). CDR3 in amino acids: CASSYTPRTGNEQFF. The CDR3 nucleotides read TGTGCCAGCAGTTACACGCCACGGACTGGAAATGAGCAGTTCTTC.

The rearrangement uses TRBV19 and TRBJ2-3; 8 bases map to TRBD2. Germline CDR1 LNHDA, CDR2 SQIVND (reference sequence). Trimming took 6 bases from V and 0 from J; bases not matched to a gene: 2. CDR3 length equals 14 residues. The CDR3 DNA sequence: TGTGCCAGTAGGGTAGCGGGGAGCACAGATACGCAGTATTTT. Translating gives CASRVAGSTDTQYF.

V gene TRBV2 combines with J gene TRBJ2-5; possible D gene TRBD2, 5 bases. CDR1 SNHLY and CDR2 FYNNEI come from the germline V gene. The CDR3 extends over 13 amino acids. V was trimmed by 6 bases and J by 2 bases, leaving 10 bases between them. CDR3 nucleotides: TGTGCCAGCAGGTCGGAGCGGCAAGAGACCCAGTACTTC. Protein: CASRSERQETQYF.

The chain links TRBV6-1 to TRBJ1-6, with D hard to call. Germline loops: CDR1 MNHNS, CDR2 SASEGT. This CDR3 comprises 13 residues. Trimming removed 3 bases from V and 8 bases from J, with 8 bases in between. CDR3 sequence: CASSDEVHSPLHF. The CDR3 nucleotides are TGTGCCAGCAGTGATGAGGTTCATTCACCCCTCCACTTT.

The V call is TRBV19, the J call TRBJ2-2; 9 nucleotides line up with TRBD1. The J segment lost 2 bases and the V segment lost 5 bases, leaving 9 bases of the junction unmatched. CDR3 length: 17 amino acids. Germline V gene lookup returns CDR1 LNHDA and CDR2 SQIVND (reference sequence). The CDR3 here is CASSYPGTGFNTGELFF. Written as DNA, the CDR3 is TGTGCCAGTAGTTACCCCGGGACAGGGTTTAACACCGGGGAGCTGTTTTTT.

The chain is built from TRBV19 and TRBJ2-4, with D possibly TRBD1 on 6 matching bases. The V end lost 5 bases, the J end lost 6 bases, and 17 bases lay between the germline ends. Germline CDR1 LNHDA, CDR2 SQIVND (reference sequence). The CDR3 is 15 amino acids. In DNA, the CDR3 is TGTGCCAGTAGTCCGCCGGGACACCTCCCAAACATTCAGTACTTC. Amino acids: CASSPPGHLPNIQYF. The whole variable domain, remainder taken from reference TRBV19 and TRBJ2-4, is DGGITQSPKYLFRKEGQNVTLSCEQNLNHDAMYWYRQDPGQGLRLIYYSQIVNDFQKGDIAEGYSVSREKKESFPLTVTSAQKNPTAFYLCASSPPGHLPNIQYFGAGTRLSVL.

The chain is built from TRBV19 and TRBJ1-5, with 7 bases matching TRBD1. Per the germline V gene, CDR1 is LNHDA and CDR2 is SQIVND (reference sequence). V lost 2 bases and J lost 3; bases outside the gene matches: 13. This CDR3 is 18 amino acids long. The chain's CDR3 is CASSIRAGRQGFNQPQHF. The CDR3 DNA sequence: TGTGCCAGTAGTATAAGGGCTGGTCGACAGGGCTTCAATCAGCCCCAGCATTTT.

The rearrangement links TRBV7-8 to TRBJ2-1, with D tentatively TRBD2 (5 bases). Per germline, CDR1 SGHVS and CDR2 FQNEAQ. Trimming removed 3 bases from V and 3 bases from J, with 9 bases in between. There are 14 residues in the CDR3. In nucleotides, the CDR3 is TGTGCCAGCAGCTTCACGGGAAGCTACAATGAGCAGTTCTTC. This gives the protein CASSFTGSYNEQFF.

The V gene is TRBV6-5, the J gene TRBJ1-5; D not resolved. Trimming pared 6 bases from V and 11 bases from J, leaving 11 bases between. Per germline, CDR1 MNHEY and CDR2 SVGAGI. CDR3 size: 11 residues. The DNA of the CDR3 is TGTGCCAGCAGGGGTCGGTGGTCCCAGCATTTT. Amino acid sequence: CASRGRWSQHF.

The chain joins TRBV30 to TRBJ2-2; 9 positions agree with TRBD2. Germline V gene data show CDR1 as GTSNPN and CDR2 as SVGIG (reference sequence). CDR3 length: 15 residues. V lost 7 bases to trimming and J lost 4 bases; unmatched junction nucleotides: 10. The CDR3 here is CAYLLAGDGTGELFF. Here the CDR3 DNA reads TGTGCCTACCTTTTAGCGGGAGATGGCACCGGGGAGCTGTTTTTT. Full variable domain (missing parts from reference TRBV30 and TRBJ2-2): SQTIHQWPATLVQPVGSPLSLECTVEGTSNPNLYWYRQAAGRGLQLLFYSVGIGQISSEVPQNLSASRPQDRQFILSSKKLLLSDSGFYLCAYLLAGDGTGELFFGEGSRLTVL.

J is TRBJ2-1 and V is TRBV7-8, with 8 nucleotides matching TRBD2. Per the germline V gene, CDR1 is SGHVS and CDR2 is FQNEAQ. The V gene end was trimmed by 7 bases and the J gene end by 2 bases; junction bases not matched to a gene: 7. This CDR3 comprises 15 residues. CDR3 loop: CASKRLGLAYNEQFF. CDR3 coding DNA: TGTGCCAGCAAGAGACTGGGACTAGCCTACAATGAGCAGTTCTTC.

V and J are TRBV7-9 and TRBJ2-7; TRBD2 is a possible D gene (7 bases). The V end was cut by 4 bases, the J end by 3 bases, with 16 bases between. Germline lookup yields CDR1 SEHNR and CDR2 FQNEAQ (reference sequence). CDR3 length equals 15 residues. This chain's CDR3 is CASSSLGGPFYEQYF. As DNA, the CDR3 is TGTGCCAGCAGCTCCTTGGGGGGGCCGTTCTACGAGCAGTACTTC. Looking up the rest from reference TRBV7-9 and TRBJ2-7 gives the full variable domain: DTGVSQNPRHKITKRGQNVTFRCDPISEHNRLYWYRQTLGQGPEFLTYFQNEAQLEKSRLLSDRFSAERPKGSFSTLEIQRTEQGDSAMYLCASSSLGGPFYEQYFGPGTRLTVT.

The chain is built from TRBV6-6 and TRBJ1-1; 7 positions match TRBD1. The germline gives CDR1 MNHNY, CDR2 SVGAGI (reference sequence). The ends lost 5 bases at V and 5 bases at J; junction bases unmatched: 11. The CDR3 covers 15 residues. CDR3 sequence (DNA): TGTGCCAGCAGTAAGACAGGGACGGAAAGTACTGAAGCTTTCTTT. Its translation: CASSKTGTESTEAFF.

This chain joins TRBV11-3 and TRBJ2-7, with D possibly TRBD1 on 5 matching bases. CDR1 is SGHNT, CDR2 YENEEA, per germline. Trimming removed 5 bases at V and 5 bases at J, with 13 bases between. CDR3 size: 13 residues. The CDR3 DNA reads as TGTGCCAGCAGCACAACTGCCAGGGACGAGCAGTACTTC. Its protein product is CASSTTARDEQYF.

This clone was counted between two and nine times. This CDR3 reads CASTKTGPSDQPQHF. The CDR3 DNA follows: TGTGCCAGCACAAAGACAGGGCCTTCCGATCAGCCCCAGCATTTT. The chain carries TRBV2 and TRBJ1-5; 7 nucleotides align to TRBD1. The junction had 11 bases not matched to a gene; V was cut back by 7 bases and J by 5 bases. Germline CDR1 and CDR2: SNHLY and FYNNEI. The CDR3 runs to 15 residues.

There are a few counts of this clone. The rearrangement uses TRBV3-1 (or the pseudogene TRBV3-2) and TRBJ2-7; 7 bases are shared with TRBD1. From germline, CDR1 is LGHDT and CDR2 YNNKEL (reference sequence). The V segment lost 2 bases and the J segment 2 bases; nucleotides outside the gene matches: 3. The CDR3 length is 14 residues. The chain's CDR3 is CASSQLDRTYEQYF. The CDR3 bases are TGTGCCAGCAGCCAACTGGACAGGACCTACGAGCAGTACTTC.